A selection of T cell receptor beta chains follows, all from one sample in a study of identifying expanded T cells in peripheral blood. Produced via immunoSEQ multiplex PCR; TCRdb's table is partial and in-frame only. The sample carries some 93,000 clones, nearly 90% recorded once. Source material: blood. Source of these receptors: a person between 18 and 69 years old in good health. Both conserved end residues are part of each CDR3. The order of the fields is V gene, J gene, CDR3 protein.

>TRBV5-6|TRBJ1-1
CASSLGSGGWDTEAFF
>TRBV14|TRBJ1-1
CASSPVVSTEAFF
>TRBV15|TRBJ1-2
CATSRARNYGYTF
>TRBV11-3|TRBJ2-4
CASSPPVVGRNIQYF
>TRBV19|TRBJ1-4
CASSGGFGTGYEKLFF
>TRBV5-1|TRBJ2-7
CASSGDYYEQYF
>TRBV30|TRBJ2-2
CAWSSGPGELFF
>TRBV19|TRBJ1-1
CASSIGPLIRGQMNTEAFF
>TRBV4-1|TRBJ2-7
CASSPGEAISSYEQYF
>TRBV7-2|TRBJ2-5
CASSLGGVQETQYF
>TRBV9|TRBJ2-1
CASSVRTGLLEQFF
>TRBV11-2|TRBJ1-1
CASSLKDREAFF
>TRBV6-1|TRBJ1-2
CASSEGAGTGVGYTF
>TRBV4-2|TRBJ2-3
CASSHGLGGERTDTQYF
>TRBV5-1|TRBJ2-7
CASSSNVGGEQYF
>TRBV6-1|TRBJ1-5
CASSGQGSYSNQPQHF
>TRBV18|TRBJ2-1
CASSLGLAGGRNEQFF
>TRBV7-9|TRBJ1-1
CASSGPGTTEAFF
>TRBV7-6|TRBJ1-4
CASSPRTGRNEKLFF
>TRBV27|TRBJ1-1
CASSPPRGVGTEAFF
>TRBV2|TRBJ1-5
CASSEGTGLNQPQHF
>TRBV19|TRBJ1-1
CASSTDREGSEAFF
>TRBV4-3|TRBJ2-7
CASSHLQGNEQYF
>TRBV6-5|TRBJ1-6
CASSDMGNNSPLHF
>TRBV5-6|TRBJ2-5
CASSLEVGEETQYF
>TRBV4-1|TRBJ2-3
CASSQVRLAGAGLTADTQYF
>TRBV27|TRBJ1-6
CASSLLAAGGSLHF
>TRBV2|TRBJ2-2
CASSSSGRTTGELFF
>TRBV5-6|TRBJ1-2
CASSPDRGGYGYTF
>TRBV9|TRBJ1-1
CASSGSRDSRNTEAFF
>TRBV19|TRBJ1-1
CASQDRPNTEAFF
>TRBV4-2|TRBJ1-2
CASSQTGSANYGYTF
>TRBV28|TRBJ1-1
CASSFRRTLEAFF
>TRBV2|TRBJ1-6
CASSFERGQNSSPLHF